Presented here are 20 T cell receptor beta chains from one specimen sequenced in a study of T-cell memory formation after mild COVID-19. From the 5' RACE reads, TCRdb called clonotypes with MiXCR, one entry per CDR3 protein. The sample carries under 300,000 distinct CDR3 sequences, roughly 8% recorded once. The sequencing input was PBMCs or a T cell subset sorted from them (not recorded which). The receptor set was obtained from a man between 18 and 35 years old who had mild COVID-19 (a few samples of this study predate the infection). Cell type and time point are not known.

The chain has TRBV6-6 and TRBJ1-2; D remains ambiguous. The length of the CDR3 is 11 residues. Trimming took 8 bases from V and 8 from J, leaving 12 bases between them. CDR1 is MNHNY, CDR2 SVGAGI, per germline (reference sequence). The CDR3 spells CASREVNGYTF. CDR3 nucleotides: TGTGCCAGCCGTGAGGTGAACGGCTACACCTTC.

This chain uses TRBV29-1 with TRBJ2-1; 7 nucleotides agree with TRBD1. J was trimmed by 8 bases and V by 4 bases; bases with no gene match: 11. The CDR3 covers 14 residues. Germline V gives CDR1 SQVTM, CDR2 ANQGSEA. CDR3 in amino acids: CSVASTGNLDEQFF. The CDR3 coding sequence is TGCAGCGTTGCCTCGACAGGGAATTTGGATGAGCAGTTCTTC.

This clonotype was counted a few times. The CDR3 loop is CAISGSINSPLHF. Written as DNA, the CDR3 is TGTGCCATCAGTGGCTCTATTAATTCACCCCTCCACTTT. V usage is TRBV10-3 and J usage is TRBJ1-6; D unclear. This CDR3 comprises 13 residues. Deletions cut 4 bases from V and 6 bases from J, with 7 bases between. Germline assignment: CDR1 ENHRY and CDR2 SYGVKD.

This clonotype was picked up many times. This chain uses TRBV18 with TRBJ2-2; possibly TRBD1 or TRBD2 for D (5 bases each). Germline-derived CDR1 and CDR2 are KGHSH and LQKENI. Trimming cost V 2 bases and J 3 bases, with 7 bases left between them. The length of the CDR3 is 14 residues. CDR3 residues: CASSPGTDTGELFF. Written as DNA, the CDR3 is TGTGCCAGCTCACCAGGGACGGACACCGGGGAGCTGTTTTTT.

The gene calls are TRBV6-6 and TRBJ1-4; TRBD1 aligns across 7 bases. V shed 6 bases and J 7 bases; nucleotides not matched to a gene: 14. The CDR3 is 16 residues long. Germline lookup yields CDR1 MNHNY and CDR2 SVGAGI (reference sequence). Written as DNA, the CDR3 is TGTGCCAGCAGCGCCAATACAGGGGCGCACGGTGAAAAACTGTTTTTT. Translation: CASSANTGAHGEKLFF.

V gene TRBV27 combines with J gene TRBJ1-2, with a weak D call TRBD1 (6 bases). In germline, CDR1 is MNHEY, CDR2 SMNVEV (reference sequence). The CDR3 covers 15 residues. The V end lost 2 bases, the J end lost 4 bases, and 14 bases lay between the germline ends. The CDR3 DNA reads as TGTGCCAGCAGTTTAGGTCGGACAGCCTTCTATGGCTACACCTTC. It codes for CASSLGRTAFYGYTF.

This clonotype has just a few counts. The V call is TRBV7-2, the J call TRBJ1-2; tentative D call: TRBD1 (6 bases). The CDR3 extends over 15 amino acids. The germline CDR1 and CDR2 sequences are SGHTA and FQGNSA. Trimming stripped 1 base from V and 2 bases from J, with 11 bases between. The CDR3 loop is CASSLGLGGNYGYTF. The CDR3 DNA reads TGTGCCAGCAGCTTAGGGTTAGGGGGGAACTATGGCTACACCTTC.

The chain employs TRBV12-3 or TRBV12-4 and TRBJ1-2; possible D gene TRBD1, 5 bases. The CDR3 length is 14 residues. Trimming took off 8 bases at V and 3 bases at J, with 16 bases between the two ends. The CDR3 spells CASRPTRGDYGYTF. The CDR3 coding sequence is TGTGCCAGCCGCCCCACCCGGGGCGACTATGGCTACACCTTC.

Comments on this clonotype: A much larger clone is a single base away; this may be a read error. The rearrangement joins TRBV4-2 to TRBJ2-2; 12 bases are shared with TRBD2. With 7 bases clipped from V and 7 bases from J, the junction kept 7 bases outside the gene matches. The CDR3 has 15 amino acids. Germline loops: CDR1 LGHNA, CDR2 YNFKEQ. The CDR3 region has the DNA TGTGCCAGCACTAGCGGGGGGGCCGGAAACGGGGAGCTGTTTTTT. This translates into CASTSGGAGNGELFF.

V and J are TRBV18 and TRBJ2-2; D is unresolved. The CDR3 contains 17 residues. Germline V gene sequence: CDR1 KGHSH, CDR2 LQKENI. V lost 3 bases to trimming and J lost 1 base, with 15 bases between them. The CDR3 nucleotides are TGTGCCAGCTCACCGAGCCCGACACCGGAGAACACCGGGGAGCTGTTTTTT. Amino acid sequence: CASSPSPTPENTGELFF.

A few counts support this clonotype. V and J are TRBV19 and TRBJ2-2; 7 positions agree with TRBD1. CDR1 is LNHDA and CDR2 is SQIVND in the germline V gene (reference sequence). Trimming removed 10 bases from V and 3 bases from J; junction bases left unmatched: 2. This CDR3 has 12 residues. The CDR3 sequence: CATTGDTGELFF. The CDR3 bases are TGTGCCACAACAGGGGACACCGGGGAGCTGTTTTTT. The entire variable domain, with the rest obtained from reference TRBV19 and TRBJ2-2, is as follows: DGGITQSPKYLFRKEGQNVTLSCEQNLNHDAMYWYRQDPGQGLRLIYYSQIVNDFQKGDIAEGYSVSREKKESFPLTVTSAQKNPTAFYLCATTGDTGELFFGEGSRLTVL.

This clonotype was observed many times. The rearrangement uses TRBV7-9 and TRBJ2-3; 9 bases line up with TRBD1. The CDR3 sequence is 14 residues long. In germline, CDR1 is SEHNR, CDR2 FQNEAQ (reference sequence). V shed 10 bases and J 2 bases; nucleotides not matched to a gene: 7. As DNA, the CDR3 is TGTGCCACGTCCGACAGGGGGGCCACAGATACGCAGTATTTT. Translating gives CATSDRGATDTQYF.

In its sample, this clonotype was seen a few times. The J gene is TRBJ2-1, the V gene TRBV25-1, with 10 nucleotides matching TRBD2. V trimming: 2 bases; J trimming: 2 bases; junction bases outside the gene matches: 3. This CDR3 is 16 amino acids long. Germline V lookup: CDR1 MGHDK, CDR2 SYGVNS. The CDR3, as DNA: TGTGCCAGCAGTGAACTAGCGGGGGACACCTACAATGAGCAGTTCTTC. Translated, it gives CASSELAGDTYNEQFF.

This clonotype has more than one count but fewer than ten. The chain couples TRBV6-2 or TRBV6-3 to TRBJ1-5; possibly TRBD1 for D (5 bases). Germline assignment: CDR1 MNHEY and CDR2 SVGEGT. The CDR3 contains 13 residues. Trimming removed 6 bases from V and 2 bases from J, with 8 bases in between. The CDR3, as DNA: TGTGCCAGCAGCAGGGCAGGCAATCAGCCCCAGCATTTT. Its translation: CASSRAGNQPQHF.

The V call is TRBV7-3, the J call TRBJ2-2; TRBD2 aligns across 10 bases. V lost 2 bases to trimming and J lost 1 base; unmatched junction nucleotides: 7. The CDR3 contains 18 residues. Germline V lookup: CDR1 SGHTA, CDR2 FQGTGA. This chain's CDR3 is CASSLYGRLAGNTGELFF. The CDR3 DNA reads TGTGCCAGCAGCTTATATGGAAGACTAGCGGGGAACACCGGGGAGCTGTTTTTT.

The rearrangement uses TRBV9 and TRBJ2-1; the D is unclear. The ends were cut back, 0 bases at V and 4 bases at J, with 5 bases in the middle. Germline loops: CDR1 SGDLS, CDR2 YYNGEE. CDR3 length: 13 residues. This CDR3 reads CASSVEIYNEQFF. CDR3 nucleotides: TGTGCCAGCAGCGTAGAGATATACAATGAGCAGTTCTTC. The full variable domain, completed using reference TRBV9 and TRBJ2-1, is DSGVTQTPKHLITATGQRVTLRCSPRSGDLSVYWYQQSLDQGLQFLIQYYNGEERAKGNILERFSAQQFPDLHSELNLSSLELGDSALYFCASSVEIYNEQFFGPGTRLTVL.

This clonotype was picked up a small number of times. V gene TRBV28 combines with J gene TRBJ2-5, with D hard to call. The CDR3 has 12 amino acids. Trimming left V 5 bases short and J 5 bases short, with 9 bases between. Germline assignment: CDR1 MDHEN and CDR2 SYDVKM. CDR3 protein: CASSRRKETQYF. The CDR3 bases are TGTGCCAGCAGTCGGCGGAAGGAGACCCAGTACTTC.

This sequence joins TRBV10-3 and TRBJ2-1; TRBD2 agrees at 12 bases. V shed 6 bases, J shed 2 bases, and the junction held 5 bases outside the gene matches. Germline CDR1 is ENHRY and CDR2 is SYGVKD. The CDR3 is 16 residues long. CDR3 residues: CAISNLAGGPYNEQFF. CDR3 nucleotides: TGTGCCATCAGCAATCTAGCGGGGGGGCCCTACAATGAGCAGTTCTTC.

This clonotype came up many times. This chain connects TRBV7-6 to TRBJ2-1; 7 nucleotides match TRBD2. This CDR3 comprises 13 residues. Germline V lookup: CDR1 SGHVS, CDR2 FNYEAQ. V lost 6 bases, J lost 5 bases, and 4 bases stayed unmatched. CDR3 nucleotide sequence: TGTGCCAGCAGGGGGACTAAAAACAATGAGCAGTTCTTC. Amino acids: CASRGTKNNEQFF.

This clonotype was observed a few times. This chain joins TRBV27 and TRBJ2-1; possible D gene TRBD2, 5 bases. CDR1 is MNHEY, CDR2 SMNVEV, per germline (reference sequence). V shed 3 bases and J shed 5 bases, with 14 bases lying between them. The CDR3 runs 15 residues. The CDR3 reads CASSLGLGLNNEQFF. The CDR3 DNA reads TGTGCCAGCAGTTTGGGCCTCGGACTTAACAATGAGCAGTTCTTC.